The clone carrying this T cell receptor beta chain showed up just a few times. This sample is part of a study of blood T cell repertoires in COVID-19. Looking at the study overall: Sites across the United States, Italy and Spain contributed samples from acute and convalescent COVID-19. PBMCs, B-cell-depleted T cells, or T cells were the source of the cDNA or gDNA that made up the material.

Trimming stripped 7 bases from V and 2 bases from J, with 16 bases between. The V gene's germline CDR1 is LGHNT and CDR2 FRNRAP. The CDR3 sequence is 15 residues long. As handled by the study authors: Counts of nucleated cells, estimated from reference gene primer amplification, were obtained. The table came from immunoSEQ multiplex PCR; TCRdb's copy has only in-frame clones and leaves some out. V, J and clone size were drawn from that table, and D and trimming were deduced from the DNA. The table records about 210,000 clones, 88% of them present only once. The receptor's source is a man aged 18 to 29 with active or convalescent COVID-19. This chain links TRBV12-5 with TRBJ2-3; D might be TRBD2 (5 bases). Material: peripheral blood. CDR3 in amino acids: CASDPGSQPTDTQYF. In nucleotides, the CDR3 is TGTGCTAGTGACCCGGGGTCGCAGCCCACAGATACGCAGTATTTT.